These T cell receptor beta chains were read from a single sample in a study of CD8+CD57+ T cells in acquired aplastic anemia. In TCRdb, the reads were re-called with MiXCR into one record per CDR3 protein. Here the sample spans 150,000 to 200,000 distinct CDR3 sequences, roughly 48% being singletons. Material: sorted CD4+, CD8+, or CD8+CD57+ T cells (not recorded which) from PBMCs. All receptors derive from a human donor with aplastic anemia. Both conserved end residues are part of each CDR3. Each record gives: V gene, D gene, J gene, clone size, CDR3 DNA, CDR3 protein. The D gene is left open where the match is weak. Clone size is not always given. Where it is, it says once, few, many or a class for expanded clones.

>TRBV15|TRBD2|TRBJ2-5|few
TGTGCCACCAGCAGAGACCGGGGACTAGCGGGTCTTGAGACCCAGTACTTC
CATSRDRGLAGLETQYF
>TRBV29-1|-|TRBJ1-2|-
TGCAGCGTCTCTATCCAGGGACATGGCTACACCTTC
CSVSIQGHGYTF
>TRBV20-1|-|TRBJ2-7|many
TGCAGTGTGCGGGCAGGGCAAAACTACGAGCAGTACTTC
CSVRAGQNYEQYF
>TRBV7-9|TRBD1|TRBJ2-7|many
TGTGCCAGCAGCCCCCAAGACAGGGAGAGGGCCTACGAGCAGTACTTC
CASSPQDRERAYEQYF
>TRBV20-1|TRBD2|TRBJ2-1|few
TGCAGTGTAGCAGCGGGAGGGACGTCCTACAATGAGCAGTTCTTC
CSVAAGGTSYNEQFF
>TRBV7-9|-|TRBJ2-7|-
TGTGCCAGCAGCTCCTTGGACAGCTATTCCTACGAGCAGTACTTC
CASSSLDSYSYEQYF
>TRBV11-2|-|TRBJ1-2|-
TGTGCCAGCAGCTTAGAGGGGGGGAGGAATCATGGCTACACCTTC
CASSLEGGRNHGYTF
>TRBV2|-|TRBJ2-7|-
TGTGCCAGCAGTGAAAATCAGGGGGGGGTCTACGAGCAGTACTTC
CASSENQGGVYEQYF
>TRBV7-9|-|TRBJ2-7|-
TGTGCCAGCAGCTCCTACTCCTTTTACGAGCAGTACTTC
CASSSYSFYEQYF
>TRBV7-9|-|TRBJ2-7|-
TGTGCCAGCAGCTTAGTCAGGGTGGAGCAGCAGTACTTC
CASSLVRVEQQYF
>TRBV27|-|TRBJ2-7|-
TGTGCCAGCAGTTTCAGGGGCTCCTACGAGCAGTACTTC
CASSFRGSYEQYF
>TRBV15|-|TRBJ2-6|few
TGTGCCACCAGCAGAGTGTTATCCTCTGGGGCCAACGTCCTGACTTTC
CATSRVLSSGANVLTF
>TRBV4-1|-|TRBJ1-2|many
TGCGCCAGCAGCCAGACCTCAGACCGAATCTATGGCTACACCTTC
CASSQTSDRIYGYTF
>TRBV12-3/TRBV12-4|TRBD1|TRBJ2-3|many
TGTGCCAGCAGCTCTAGGGGGCGCACAGATACGCAGTATTTT
CASSSRGRTDTQYF
>TRBV29-1|TRBD1|TRBJ1-5|-
TGCAGCGTTGACCCACGGGACAGCTATAGCAATCAGCCCCAGCATTTT
CSVDPRDSYSNQPQHF
>TRBV11-2|TRBD2|TRBJ2-7|-
TGTACCAGCAGCGCTACTAGCGGGAGCGCCTACGAGCAGTACTTC
CTSSATSGSAYEQYF
>TRBV11-2|TRBD2|TRBJ2-1|-
TGTGCCAGCAGCTTAGTCGGTAGCGGGAGGTCTGGTAATGAGCAGTTCTTC
CASSLVGSGRSGNEQFF
>TRBV20-1|-|TRBJ2-1|-
TGCAGTGCGCAAAGGCGGGGTAGCTCCTACAATGAGCAGTTCTTC
CSAQRRGSSYNEQFF
>TRBV7-6|-|TRBJ2-5|-
TGTGCCAGCAGCTTATTGAGGGAGACCCAGTACTTC
CASSLLRETQYF
>TRBV25-1|TRBD1|TRBJ2-1|-
TGTGCCAGCAGTGGACAGGGTCGGTCCTACAGTGAGCGGTTCTTC
CASSGQGRSYSERFF
>TRBV27|-|TRBJ1-2|many
TGTGCCAGCAGTATCCATCGACGGACAGCGTATGGCTACACCTTC
CASSIHRRTAYGYTF
>TRBV9|TRBD1|TRBJ2-7|-
TGTGCCAGCAGCCCCTGGGACAGGGGGGGCGAGCAGTACTTC
CASSPWDRGGEQYF
>TRBV20-1|-|TRBJ1-1|-
TGCAGTGCTAGAAGAGGAATTTTT
CSARRGIF
>TRBV15|-|TRBJ1-1|-
TGTGCCACCAGTAGGGACCTATACACTGAAGCTTTCTTT
CATSRDLYTEAFF
>TRBV2|-|TRBJ1-6|once
TGTGCCAGCAGTGACATTTCACCCCTCCACTTT
CASSDISPLHF
>TRBV10-2|TRBD1|TRBJ2-5|-
TGCGCCAGCTGGGGGTCCTCCACAGGGGGCAGGGAGACCCAGTACTTC
CASWGSSTGGRETQYF
>TRBV29-1|-|TRBJ2-2|few
TGCAGCGTGATACGGGGCACCGGGGAGCTGTTTTTT
CSVIRGTGELFF
>TRBV7-7|TRBD2|TRBJ2-5|-
TGTGCCAGCGCGACGCGGGGGAGGGAGACCCAGTACTTC
CASATRGRETQYF
>TRBV7-9|TRBD1|TRBJ2-7|many
TGTGCCAGCAGCTCCAAGTTGGGCAGGGGGCACGAGCAGTACTTC
CASSSKLGRGHEQYF
>TRBV10-3|-|TRBJ1-4|-
TGTGCCATCAGTGACTTAGGGAGAACTAATGAAAAACTGTTTTTT
CAISDLGRTNEKLFF
>TRBV27|TRBD1|TRBJ1-6|many
TGTGCCAGCAGCTACAGGGGGCAGGGTTCACCCCTCCACTTT
CASSYRGQGSPLHF
>TRBV11-1|-|TRBJ2-1|-
TGTGCCAGCAGCCCCGTATCGGGCAGTTACAATGAGCAGTTCTTC
CASSPVSGSYNEQFF
>TRBV5-1|-|TRBJ2-5|many
TGCGCCAGCAGCCCTGTGAGGGCTAACCAAGAGACCCAGTACTTC
CASSPVRANQETQYF
>TRBV5-6|-|TRBJ2-7|once
TGTGCCAGCAGCTTGGGGCAGGGTAAGGCCTACGAGCAGTACTTC
CASSLGQGKAYEQYF
>TRBV5-1|TRBD1|TRBJ1-2|-
TGCGCCAGCAGCTTGGTCGCGACAGGGGATAATGGCTACACCTTC
CASSLVATGDNGYTF
>TRBV24-1|TRBD1|TRBJ2-1|-
TGTGCCACCAGTCCTGCCGGGACAGGGGGTGAGCAGTTCTTC
CATSPAGTGGEQFF
>TRBV2|-|TRBJ2-7|few
TGTGCCAGCAGTGAGCGGAGGGGGCCCTACGAGCAGTACTTC
CASSERRGPYEQYF